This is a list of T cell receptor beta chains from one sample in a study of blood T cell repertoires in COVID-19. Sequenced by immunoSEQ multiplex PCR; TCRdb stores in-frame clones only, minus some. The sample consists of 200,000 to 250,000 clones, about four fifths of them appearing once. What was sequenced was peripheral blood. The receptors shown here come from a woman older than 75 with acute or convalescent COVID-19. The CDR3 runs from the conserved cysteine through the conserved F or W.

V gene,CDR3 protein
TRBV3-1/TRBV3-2,CASSPKLGSGLYTF
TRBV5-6,CASSLRGSSYNEQFF
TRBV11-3,CASSSEGLAIGELFF
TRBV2,CASSGTGGWTEAFF
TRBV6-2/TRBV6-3,CASSYQSRGRGRPYNQETQYF
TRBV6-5,CASSYQNTGELFF
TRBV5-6,CASSLGSGSYEQYF
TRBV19,CASSIATGTFTEAFF
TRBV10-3,CAISPGGQGISLFF
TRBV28,CASSRDRVDEQYF
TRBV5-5,CASAPGDRGRAEAFF
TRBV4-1,CASSLMTGTNTGELFF
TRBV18,CASSGTSGGYNEQFF
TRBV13,CASSLEGQSTDTQYF
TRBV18,CASSPQEGSYGYTF
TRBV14,CASSPWDRGQTQYF
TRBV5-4,CASSRLTYRGTGELFF
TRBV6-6,CASSEGQGSYTF
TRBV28,CASSIPRGGHQPQHF
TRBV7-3,CASSLPGLAGGDNEQFF
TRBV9,CASSVDGQAVGYGYTF
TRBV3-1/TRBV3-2,CASSQDDRGQIYGYTF
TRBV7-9,CASSSRERDTEAFF
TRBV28,CASTPPSGGAFEQFF
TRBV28,CASSSGQGNQPQHF
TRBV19,CASSGPNSATWGYTF
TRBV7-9,CASSFGDRGLSEAFF
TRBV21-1,CASSKVKGASYGYTF
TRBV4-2,CASSQDLLKDREDSYGYTF
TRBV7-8,CASSTLRDRFLVGETQYF
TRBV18,CASSVQGETQYF
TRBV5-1,CASSLLRGGHGYTF
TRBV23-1,CASSQLTGGREKLFF
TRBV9,CASSVATGTGNTIYF
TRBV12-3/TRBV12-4,CASTTRGQPQHF
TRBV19,CASSIDSAGRRIGGKNTEAFF
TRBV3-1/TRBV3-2,CASSHTGTDNEKLFF
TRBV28,CASSAGGSGNTIYF
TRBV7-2,CASSRGGVVTEAFF
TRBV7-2,CASNLQGSNEKLFF
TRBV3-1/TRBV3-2,CASSHPRGAGNSPLHF
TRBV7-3,CASSQTGGANVLTF
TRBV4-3,CASSRDMYSNYGYTF